Detailed here is one T cell receptor (beta chain). The data derive from a study of T cell changes during pregnancy in multiple sclerosis. The CDR3 spans 14 residues. V shed 7 bases, J shed 1 base, and the junction held 6 bases outside the gene matches. Germline values: CDR1 GTSNPN, CDR2 SVGIG (reference sequence). This table comes from immunoSEQ multiplex PCR, and its TCRdb copy is limited to in-frame clones, with some not included. Of roughly 70,000 clones in the sample, 90% are singletons; the top ten hold around 1.4%. V and J are TRBV30 and TRBJ2-2; 7 bases are shared with TRBD1. Sequenced material: peripheral blood, taken in the third trimester of pregnancy. The source of this sequence is a female donor with multiple sclerosis, enrolled in a pregnancy study. The CDR3 loop reads CASLGGRNTGELFF. In DNA, the CDR3 is TGTGCCTCCCTAGGGGGCCGGAACACCGGGGAGCTGTTTTTT.